This T cell receptor beta chain is drawn from a study of Ad26.COV2.S vaccination and SARS-CoV-2 variants. Turning to the study itself: Intramuscular Ad26.COV2.S doses were given once or twice, 56 days apart. General study findings and limits: Breadth, reportedly substantial, characterized the spike-specific CD8+ and CD4+ T cell responses after vaccination.

Measured with immunoSEQ multiplex PCR; TCRdb has only the in-frame clones, and not every one. This table has a few hundred thousand clones, over 75% appearing once. Described treatment: around 19 received Ad26.COV2.S at low or high dose, single or two shots; 5 received placebo; per-sample allocation not given. Each sample was drawn 63 days after the first injection (of vaccine or placebo). An adult donor aged 18-55 years was enrolled in Boston. V lost 1 base, J lost 8 bases, and 5 bases lay in between. This CDR3 comprises 11 residues. CDR1 is LGHDT, CDR2 YNNKEL, per germline (reference sequence). Concerning this clone: The antigen is unknown. This sample includes further DNA sequences coding for the same CDR3.

The genes are TRBV3-1 (or the pseudogene TRBV3-2) and TRBJ1-2, with D uncertain. This TCR was recovered from a person between 18 and 65 years old who received the Ad26.COV2.S COVID-19 vaccine or a placebo. The sequences come from peripheral blood, collected in a trial of Ad26.COV2.S vaccine versus placebo. The CDR3 DNA sequence: TGTGCCAGCAGCCAAGGAGGAGGCTACACCTTC. Its translation is CASSQGGGYTF.